Below, one T cell receptor (beta chain) is given with its context. With each sample, at least 5.5 micrograms of total RNA were extracted. This record belongs to a study of blood T cells in healthy people across ages. After removal of 4 bases from V and 1 base from J, the junction contained 16 bases not matched to a gene. Germline V gene lookup returns CDR1 LGHNA and CDR2 YSLEER. This CDR3 has 19 amino acids. Using a J-beta primer mix together with a sample-barcoded 5' primer, a second PCR was run for about 7 to 12 cycles. TCRdb passed the 5' RACE reads through MiXCR, listing each CDR3 protein once. The data show around 940,000 distinct CDR3 sequences, about 53% seen once.

The material sequenced was blood. This receptor was identified in a woman aged 55-69 years in good health. This chain connects TRBV4-3 to TRBJ2-1; 7 nucleotides align to TRBD2. CDR3: CASSPFRAGDRISYNEQFF. The CDR3 DNA reads as TGCGCCAGCAGCCCCTTCAGGGCGGGAGATAGGATTTCCTACAATGAGCAGTTCTTC.